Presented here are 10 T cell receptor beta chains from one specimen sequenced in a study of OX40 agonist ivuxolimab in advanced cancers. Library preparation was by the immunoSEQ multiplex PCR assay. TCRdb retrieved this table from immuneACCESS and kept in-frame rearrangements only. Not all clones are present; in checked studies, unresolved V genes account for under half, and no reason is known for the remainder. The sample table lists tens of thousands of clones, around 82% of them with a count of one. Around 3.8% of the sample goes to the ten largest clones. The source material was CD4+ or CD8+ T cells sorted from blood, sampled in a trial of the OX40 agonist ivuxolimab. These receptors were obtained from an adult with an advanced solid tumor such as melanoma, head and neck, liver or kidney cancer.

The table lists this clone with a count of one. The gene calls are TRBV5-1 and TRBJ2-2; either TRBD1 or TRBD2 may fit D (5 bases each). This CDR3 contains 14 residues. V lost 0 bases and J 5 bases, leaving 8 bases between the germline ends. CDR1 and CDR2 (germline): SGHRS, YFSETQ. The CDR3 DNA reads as TGCGCCAGCAGCTTGGTTTGGGGGACCGGGGAGCTGTTTTTT. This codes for CASSLVWGTGELFF.

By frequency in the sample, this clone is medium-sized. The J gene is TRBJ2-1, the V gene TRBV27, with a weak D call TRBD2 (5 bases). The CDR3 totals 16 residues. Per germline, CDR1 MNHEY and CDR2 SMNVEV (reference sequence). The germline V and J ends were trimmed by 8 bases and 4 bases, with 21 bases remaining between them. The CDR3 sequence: CASLPIGGNAYNEQFF. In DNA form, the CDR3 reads TGTGCCAGCCTCCCGATAGGAGGCAATGCGTACAATGAGCAGTTCTTC.

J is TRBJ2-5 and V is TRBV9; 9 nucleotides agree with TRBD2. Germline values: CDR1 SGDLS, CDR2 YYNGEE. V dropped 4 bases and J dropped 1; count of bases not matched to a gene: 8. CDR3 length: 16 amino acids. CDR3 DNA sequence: TGTGCCAGCAGCTCCCTTGCAGCGGGGGGCCAAGAGACCCAGTACTTC. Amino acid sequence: CASSSLAAGGQETQYF.

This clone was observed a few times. The CDR3 bases are TGTGCCAGCTCCGTGGTAGCGGATACGCAGTATTTT. This codes for CASSVVADTQYF. V is TRBV7-2 and J is TRBJ2-3, with D possibly matching TRBD2 (5 bases). V shed 8 bases and J shed 6 bases, with 12 bases lying between them. Germline V gene lookup returns CDR1 SGHTA and CDR2 FQGNSA. The CDR3 loop spans 12 amino acids.

CDR3 in DNA: TGTGCCAGCTCACCAAGCAGGGGGACAACTAATGAAAAACTGTTTTTT. Its translation is CASSPSRGTTNEKLFF. This chain links TRBV18 with TRBJ1-4; 7 bases align to TRBD1. The CDR3 extends over 16 amino acids. Germline CDR1 and CDR2: KGHSH and LQKENI. J gave up 0 bases and V 2 bases, and 3 bases lay outside the gene matches. Full variable domain (remainder filled in from reference TRBV18 and TRBJ1-4): NAGVMQNPRHLVRRRGQEARLRCSPMKGHSHVYWYRQLPEEGLKFMVYLQKENIIDESGMPKERFSAEFPKEGPSILRIQQVVRGDSAAYFCASSPSRGTTNEKLFFGSGTQLSVL.

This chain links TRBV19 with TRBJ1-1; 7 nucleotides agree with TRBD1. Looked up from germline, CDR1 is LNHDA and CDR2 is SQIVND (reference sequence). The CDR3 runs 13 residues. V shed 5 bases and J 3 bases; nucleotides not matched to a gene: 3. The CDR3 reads CASSSQGDTEAFF. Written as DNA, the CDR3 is TGTGCCAGTAGTTCGCAGGGGGACACTGAAGCTTTCTTT.

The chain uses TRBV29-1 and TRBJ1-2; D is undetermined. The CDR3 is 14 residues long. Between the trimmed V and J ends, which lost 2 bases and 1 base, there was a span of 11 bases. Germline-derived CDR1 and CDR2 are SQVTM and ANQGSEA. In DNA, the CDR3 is TGCAGCGTTGAAACGACACAGCTTAACTATGGCTACACCTTC. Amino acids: CSVETTQLNYGYTF.

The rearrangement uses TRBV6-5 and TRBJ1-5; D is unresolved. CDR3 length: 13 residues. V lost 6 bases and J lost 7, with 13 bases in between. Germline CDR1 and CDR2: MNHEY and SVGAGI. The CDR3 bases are TGTGCCAGCAGCCGCTCCAGAGGCCAGCCCCAGCATTTT. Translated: CASSRSRGQPQHF.

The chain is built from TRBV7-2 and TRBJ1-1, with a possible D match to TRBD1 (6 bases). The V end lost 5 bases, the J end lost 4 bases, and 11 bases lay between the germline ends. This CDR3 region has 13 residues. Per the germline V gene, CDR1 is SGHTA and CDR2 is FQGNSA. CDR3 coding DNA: TGTGCCAGCAGCGCCAGGGGTGGCACTGAAGCTTTCTTT. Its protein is CASSARGGTEAFF. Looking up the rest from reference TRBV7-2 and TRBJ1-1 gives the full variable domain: GAGVSQSPSNKVTEKGKDVELRCDPISGHTALYWYRQSLGQGLEFLIYFQGNSAPDKSGLPSDRFSAERTGGSVSTLTIQRTQQEDSAVYLCASSARGGTEAFFGQGTRLTVV.

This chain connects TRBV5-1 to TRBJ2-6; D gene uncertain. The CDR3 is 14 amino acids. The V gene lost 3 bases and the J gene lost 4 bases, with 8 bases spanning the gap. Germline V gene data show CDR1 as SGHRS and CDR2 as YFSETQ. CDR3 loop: CASSWFEGANVLTF. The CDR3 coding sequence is TGCGCCAGCAGCTGGTTCGAGGGGGCCAACGTCCTGACTTTC.